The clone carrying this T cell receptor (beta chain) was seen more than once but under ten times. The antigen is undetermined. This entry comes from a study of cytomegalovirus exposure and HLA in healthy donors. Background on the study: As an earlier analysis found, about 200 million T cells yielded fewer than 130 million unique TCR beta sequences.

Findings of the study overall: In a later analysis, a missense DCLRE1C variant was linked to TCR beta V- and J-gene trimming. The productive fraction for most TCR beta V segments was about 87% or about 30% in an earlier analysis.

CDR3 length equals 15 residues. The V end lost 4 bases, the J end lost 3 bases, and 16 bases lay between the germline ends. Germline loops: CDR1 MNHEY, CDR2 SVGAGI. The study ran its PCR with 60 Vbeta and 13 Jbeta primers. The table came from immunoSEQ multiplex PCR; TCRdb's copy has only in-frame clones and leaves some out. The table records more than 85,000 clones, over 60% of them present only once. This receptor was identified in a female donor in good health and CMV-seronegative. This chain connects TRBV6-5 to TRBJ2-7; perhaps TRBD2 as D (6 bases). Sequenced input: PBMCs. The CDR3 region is CASSSWREARYEQYF. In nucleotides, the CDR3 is TGTGCCAGCAGTTCGTGGCGGGAAGCGCGCTACGAGCAGTACTTC.